This T cell receptor (beta chain) was found in a study of human T cells and chemical hapten exposure. The CDR3 extends over 15 amino acids. Trimming took off 5 bases at V and 8 bases at J, with 19 bases between the two ends. CDR1 is MNHEY and CDR2 is SMNVEV in the germline V gene (reference sequence). Specified time point: patch test 1, 2 weeks after DPC sensitization. Treatment defined: therapeutic diphenylcyclopropenone sensitization with weekly scalp DPC. Each donor was an alopecia patient between 18 and 70 years of age who qualified for DPC. Findings of the study overall: No shift was seen in TCRs above 1 in 1000 frequency with DPC sensitization.

TCRdb reanalysed the RACE reads using MiXCR and keeps one entry per CDR3 protein. The data hold 150,000 to 200,000 distinct CDR3 sequences, with 20% to 25% observed a single time. This clonotype was seen a handful of times. Its antigen is still unknown. The material sequenced was whole blood, taken in connection with sensitization to the hapten diphenylcyclopropenone (DPC). This chain links TRBV27 with TRBJ2-1; D might be TRBD1 (8 bases). This clonotype was obtained from a woman between 45 and 65 years old with alopecia areata. Some clones in this sample may be carry-over from other donors' samples. The CDR3 protein is CASSPRTGRGDEQFF. CDR3 DNA sequence: TGTGCCAGCAGTCCGAGGACAGGGAGGGGCGATGAGCAGTTCTTC.